These 21 T cell receptor beta chains came from one sample sequenced in a study of blood T cell repertoires in COVID-19. Clones were read by immunoSEQ multiplex PCR, and TCRdb kept only the in-frame ones, dropping some. The table has about 200,000 clones, approximately 85% seen once; the top ten hold about 5%. Material for sequencing was peripheral blood. Receptors were obtained from a woman aged 80 or older with acute or convalescent COVID-19.

This chain joins TRBV5-1 and TRBJ2-1; 10 nucleotides agree with TRBD2. V shed 1 base and J 5 bases; nucleotides not matched to a gene: 6. CDR3 length: 16 residues. Germline V gene lookup returns CDR1 SGHRS and CDR2 YFSETQ. The CDR3 DNA sequence: TGCGCCAGCAGCTTGCGACCTAGCGGGAGAGACAATGAGCAGTTCTTC. Protein product: CASSLRPSGRDNEQFF.

This rearrangement joins TRBV19 to TRBJ1-1, with 11 bases that match TRBD1. CDR1 and CDR2 (germline): LNHDA, SQIVND (reference sequence). This CDR3 contains 18 residues. The J segment lost 0 bases and the V segment lost 4 bases, leaving 10 bases of the junction unmatched. DNA for the CDR3: TGTGCCAGTAGTAGGACAGGGGGCGTTTTAGCGATGAACACTGAAGCTTTCTTT. Protein sequence: CASSRTGGVLAMNTEAFF.

The chain recombines TRBV19 with TRBJ1-2, with 9 bases matching TRBD1. Germline CDR1 and CDR2: LNHDA and SQIVND (reference sequence). The CDR3 sequence is 18 residues long. V trimming: 0 bases; J trimming: 1 base; junction bases outside the gene matches: 9. The CDR3 DNA reads as TGTGCCAGTAGTATAGAGGGGACAGGGCCCCTAAATAACTATGGCTACACCTTC. Translation gives CASSIEGTGPLNNYGYTF.

This chain connects TRBV5-1 to TRBJ1-6, with D unresolved. V lost 0 bases and J lost 12, with 13 bases in between. CDR3 length: 14 residues. Looked up from germline, CDR1 is SGHRS and CDR2 is YFSETQ. DNA for the CDR3: TGCGCCAGCAGCTTGGGGCTGGGAGTTCAACCCCTCCACTTT. Translating gives CASSLGLGVQPLHF.

The chain combines TRBV2 with TRBJ1-5; possible D gene TRBD1, 6 bases. CDR3 length: 15 residues. Trimming took 3 bases from V and 6 from J, leaving 15 bases between them. From germline, CDR1 is SNHLY and CDR2 FYNNEI. CDR3 sequence: CASSDEGTSSQPQHF. CDR3 DNA: TGTGCCAGCAGTGATGAGGGGACATCCAGTCAGCCCCAGCATTTT. Using reference TRBV2 and TRBJ1-5 for the parts outside the CDR3, the full variable domain is EPEVTQTPSHQVTQMGQEVILRCVPISNHLYFYWYRQILGQKVEFLVSFYNNEISEKSEIFDDQFSVERPDGSNFTLKIRSTKLEDSAMYFCASSDEGTSSQPQHFGDGTRLSIL.

The chain joins TRBV6-6 to TRBJ2-7; tentatively, D is TRBD1 (6 bases). The V gene's germline CDR1 is MNHNY and CDR2 SVGAGI (reference sequence). V was trimmed by 0 bases and J by 4 bases, leaving 13 bases between them. The CDR3 has 15 residues. CDR3 coding DNA: TGTGCCAGCAGTTACTCGACCAGGGGCGGGTACGAGCAGTACTTC. This sequence encodes CASSYSTRGGYEQYF.

The gene calls are TRBV28 and TRBJ2-7, with TRBD2 identical over 10 bases. Unmatched junction bases numbered 13, after V lost 10 bases and J lost 4 bases. In germline, CDR1 is MDHEN, CDR2 SYDVKM. The CDR3 is 15 residues long. CDR3 in amino acids: CATSAPSGRWYEQYF. CDR3 sequence (DNA): TGTGCCACCTCGGCCCCTAGCGGGAGATGGTACGAGCAGTACTTC.

The V gene is TRBV19, the J gene TRBJ2-1; 7 nucleotides agree with TRBD2. Losses at the gene ends were 1 base for V and 0 bases for J; bases not matched to a gene: 3. Germline values: CDR1 LNHDA, CDR2 SQIVND (reference sequence). The CDR3 length is 16 residues. The CDR3 loop is CASSIGGLGSYNEQFF. CDR3 DNA: TGTGCCAGTAGTATAGGAGGACTAGGCTCCTACAATGAGCAGTTCTTC.

The V gene is TRBV3-1 (or the pseudogene TRBV3-2), the J gene TRBJ1-1; the match to TRBD1 covers 7 bases. Germline CDR1 is LGHDT and CDR2 is YNNKEL (reference sequence). CDR3 length equals 12 residues. J gave up 7 bases and V 5 bases, and 4 bases lay outside the gene matches. This CDR3 is CASSYRDSEAFF. CDR3 DNA: TGTGCCAGCAGCTACCGGGACAGTGAAGCTTTCTTT.

The V gene is TRBV9, the J gene TRBJ2-2, with 13 positions matching TRBD2. The CDR3 sequence is 16 residues long. Looked up from germline, CDR1 is SGDLS and CDR2 is YYNGEE. The V segment lost 2 bases and the J segment 5 bases; nucleotides outside the gene matches: 3. The CDR3 DNA reads as TGTGCCAGCAGCGTCCGACTAGCGGGAGGAACCGGGGAGCTGTTTTTT. Its translation: CASSVRLAGGTGELFF.

The chain uses TRBV20-1 and TRBJ1-4; D is perhaps TRBD1 (5 bases). The CDR3 runs 13 residues. Germline assignment: CDR1 DFQATT and CDR2 SNEGSKA (reference sequence). With 3 bases removed from V and 8 bases from J, the gap between germline ends came to 13 bases. Written as DNA, the CDR3 is TGCAGTGCTAGTACAGGATTGGGGGAAAAACTGTTTTTT. It encodes CSASTGLGEKLFF.

In DNA form, the CDR3 reads TGCACCAGCAGCCAAGATCTCGGAGCTTTCTTT. It codes for CTSSQDLGAFF. This sequence joins TRBV1 and TRBJ1-1. TRBV1 is a pseudogene segment. The CDR3 runs to 11 residues.

This clone was seen a single time. The genes are TRBV9 and TRBJ2-3; TRBD1 matches at 11 bases. In germline, CDR1 is SGDLS, CDR2 YYNGEE. This CDR3 comprises 16 residues. V was clipped by 4 bases and J by 5 bases; unmatched bases: 9. The CDR3 sequence is CASSKMGQGVRDTQYF. CDR3 DNA: TGTGCCAGCAGCAAGATGGGACAGGGGGTTAGAGATACGCAGTATTTT.

This rearrangement joins TRBV13 to TRBJ1-5; 9 nucleotides agree with TRBD1. Trimming removed 5 bases from V and 11 bases from J; junction bases left unmatched: 13. Germline V gene lookup returns CDR1 PRHDT and CDR2 FYEKMQ (reference sequence). The CDR3 totals 15 residues. CDR3 sequence (DNA): TGTGCCAGCAGCATCAACAGGGGGCTCGGCGAGGCCCAGCATTTT. This codes for CASSINRGLGEAQHF. Together with reference TRBV13 and TRBJ1-5, the CDR3 gives the full variable domain: AAGVIQSPRHLIKEKRETATLKCYPIPRHDTVYWYQQGPGQDPQFLISFYEKMQSDKGSIPDRFSAQQFSDYHSELNMSSLELGDSALYFCASSINRGLGEAQHFGDGTRLSIL.

In this sample, this clone turned up once. The J gene is TRBJ2-3, the V gene TRBV9, with 7 bases aligning to TRBD2. V was pared by 0 bases and J by 9 bases, with 7 bases of the junction left unmatched. The germline gives CDR1 SGDLS, CDR2 YYNGEE. This CDR3 has 14 amino acids. DNA of the CDR3: TGTGCCAGCAGCGTAGCTGAGTGGCGGGGGACGCAGTATTTT. Amino acids: CASSVAEWRGTQYF.

The rearrangement joins TRBV28 to TRBJ1-3, with a weak D call TRBD1 (6 bases). V lost 5 bases and J 4 bases, leaving 9 bases between the germline ends. CDR1 is MDHEN and CDR2 is SYDVKM in the germline V gene. CDR3 length: 13 amino acids. The CDR3 bases are TGTGCCAGCAGTCGGGGGGCGGGAAACACCATATATTTT. It encodes CASSRGAGNTIYF.

This chain connects TRBV12-3 or TRBV12-4 to TRBJ2-5; TRBD1 agrees at 7 bases. The CDR3 has 11 amino acids. J gave up 13 bases and V 3 bases, and 5 bases lay outside the gene matches. CDR3 DNA sequence: TGTGCCAGCAGTTTGAGGGGGCCTCCGTACTTC. Its protein product is CASSLRGPPYF.

J is TRBJ1-2 and V is TRBV7-2; the match to TRBD1 covers 10 bases. CDR3 length equals 14 residues. V trimming: 3 bases; J trimming: 3 bases; junction bases outside the gene matches: 1. CDR1 is SGHTA and CDR2 is FQGNSA in the germline V gene. The CDR3 DNA sequence: TGTGCCAGCAGCTTGGGGACAGGGGACTATGGCTACACCTTC. This gives the protein CASSLGTGDYGYTF.

The chain couples TRBV29-1 to TRBJ1-1, with TRBD1 matching 7 bases. Germline V gene sequence: CDR1 SQVTM, CDR2 ANQGSEA. V was pared by 6 bases and J by 5 bases, with 18 bases of the junction left unmatched. The CDR3 runs to 16 residues. In DNA form, the CDR3 reads TGCAGCGTCCGTATCCTAGTAAGGGGGCGACGGACTGAAGCTTTCTTT. As protein: CSVRILVRGRRTEAFF.

V gene TRBV6-4 combines with J gene TRBJ1-3, with D maybe TRBD1 (6 bases). V was pared by 1 base and J by 0 bases, with 16 bases between. In germline, CDR1 is MRHNA, CDR2 SNTAGT. The CDR3 is 18 amino acids. The CDR3 loop is CASSDFGTPRYSGNTIYF. Here the CDR3 DNA reads TGTGCCAGCAGTGACTTCGGGACACCTCGTTACTCTGGAAACACCATATATTTT.

Only a few counts were recorded for this clone. The rearrangement uses TRBV28 and TRBJ1-5; 8 bases are shared with TRBD1. The germline CDR1 and CDR2 sequences are MDHEN and SYDVKM. The CDR3 extends over 17 amino acids. V was pared by 5 bases and J by 2 bases, with 11 bases of the junction left unmatched. This CDR3 reads CASSTGGEPYGNQPQHF. The CDR3 DNA is TGTGCCAGCAGTACAGGGGGTGAACCTTACGGCAATCAGCCCCAGCATTTT.